This record looks at one T cell receptor beta chain sequence and its context. The CDR3 loop spans 14 amino acids. The V gene end was trimmed by 3 bases and the J gene end by 4 bases; junction bases not matched to a gene: 1. CDR1 is SNHLY and CDR2 is FYNNEI in the germline V gene. The data belong to a study of blood T cell repertoires in COVID-19. The overall study: The origin of the acute and convalescent COVID-19 samples was the United States, Italy and Spain. Sample material is recorded as cDNA or gDNA derived from T cells, B-cell-depleted T cells, or PBMCs.

Using immunoSEQ multiplex PCR, the repertoire was profiled, and TCRdb retains in-frame clones only, with some absent. The table lists hundreds of thousands of clones, more than 80% of them singletons. The sequence came from a woman younger than 45 with COVID-19, enrolled during active disease. The genes are TRBV2 and TRBJ1-4; 8 bases align to TRBD1. The sequenced sample was peripheral blood. The CDR3 sequence is CASSDRGRNEKLFF. The DNA for the CDR3 is TGTGCCAGCAGTGACAGGGGGCGTAATGAAAAACTGTTTTTT.